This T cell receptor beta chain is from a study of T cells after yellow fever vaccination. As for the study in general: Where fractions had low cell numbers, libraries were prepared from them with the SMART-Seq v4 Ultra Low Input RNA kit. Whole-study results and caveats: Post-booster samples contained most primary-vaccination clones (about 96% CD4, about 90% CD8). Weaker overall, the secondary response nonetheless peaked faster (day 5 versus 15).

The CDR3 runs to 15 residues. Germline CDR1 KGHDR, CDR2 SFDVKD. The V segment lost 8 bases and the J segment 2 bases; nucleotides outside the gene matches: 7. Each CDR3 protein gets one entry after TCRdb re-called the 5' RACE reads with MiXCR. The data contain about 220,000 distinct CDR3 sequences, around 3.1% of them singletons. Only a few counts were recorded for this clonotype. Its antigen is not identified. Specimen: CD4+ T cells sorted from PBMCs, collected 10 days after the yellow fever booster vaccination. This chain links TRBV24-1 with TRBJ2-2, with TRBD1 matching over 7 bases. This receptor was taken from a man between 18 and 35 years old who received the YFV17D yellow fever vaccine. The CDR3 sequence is CATTPGTANTGELFF. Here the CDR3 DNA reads TGTGCCACCACCCCGGGGACAGCAAACACCGGGGAGCTGTTTTTT.